In this sample, the clone carrying this TCR beta chain turned up once. Its antigen remains unknown. This specimen belongs to a study of long-term antiretroviral therapy in people with HIV. Background on the study: Specimens dating back about a decade before the 2015 immediate-ART recommendation are the oldest included. Study observations and caveats: Post-ART, diversity grew, though it stayed under transplant donor control levels.

Before they underwent DNA extraction, samples held roughly 0.9-10 million cryopreserved PBMC. The assay, immunoSEQ v3.0, was run at survey level. Using immunoSEQ multiplex PCR, the repertoire was profiled, and TCRdb retains in-frame clones only, with some absent. Altogether about 43,000 clones are present, 86% being singletons, with the ten largest covering approximately 5%. CDR3 length: 15 amino acids. V lost 7 bases and J lost 6; bases outside the gene matches: 12. The V gene's germline CDR1 is ENHRY and CDR2 SYGVKD. The TCR comes from a woman between 45 and 60 years old with HIV. The sample consisted of unsorted PBMCs, taken 0.1 years before starting antiretroviral therapy. The genes are TRBV10-3 and TRBJ2-7; 10 bases match TRBD1. CDR3: CAIKARSTGGGEQYF. In DNA form, the CDR3 reads TGTGCCATCAAGGCTCGGTCGACAGGGGGCGGCGAGCAGTACTTC.